This note documents a single T cell receptor beta chain sequence. Antigen specificity is unknown. The assay was immunoSEQ multiplex PCR, and TCRdb's table has in-frame clones only and misses some. Counted here are 55,000 to 70,000 clones, roughly nine tenths occurring once; the ten biggest clones make up roughly 6.1%. This sample was included in a study of T cell responses to AZD1222 COVID-19 vaccine. Study outcomes and limitations: Repertoire sampling happened only post peak T cell response.

Germline lookup yields CDR1 MRHNA and CDR2 SNTAGT. This CDR3 has 15 amino acids. Trimming removed 6 bases at V and 4 bases at J, with 17 bases between. The sequencing here drew on peripheral blood, taken 28 days after the second AZD1222 dose. The receptor was isolated from an adult who received the AZD1222 COVID-19 vaccine. The gene calls are TRBV6-4 and TRBJ2-3; a weak D match, TRBD2 (5 bases). The CDR3 spells CASSETRRGPDTQYF. CDR3 bases: TGTGCCAGCAGCGAGACACGGCGAGGGCCAGATACGCAGTATTTT.